The 2 T cell receptor beta chains below come from one sample, sequenced in a study of T-cell memory formation after mild COVID-19. TCRdb recomputed calls from the 5' RACE reads with MiXCR, one row per CDR3 protein. Here the sample spans some 150,000 distinct CDR3 sequences, approximately 21% being singletons. Specimen: PBMCs or a T cell subset sorted from them (not recorded which). The source of these receptors is an adult woman who had mild COVID-19 (a few samples of this study predate the infection). Cell type and time point are not known.

V and J are TRBV5-1 and TRBJ2-2; TRBD1 aligns across 9 bases. Unmatched junction bases numbered 7, after V lost 4 bases and J lost 9 bases. The CDR3 totals 14 residues. Germline V gives CDR1 SGHRS, CDR2 YFSETQ. Here the CDR3 reads CASSGGTGSRELFF. The CDR3 DNA reads as TGCGCCAGCAGCGGAGGGACAGGGAGCAGGGAGCTGTTTTTT.

The V and J genes are TRBV5-1 and TRBJ2-5; tentative D call: TRBD1 (5 bases). CDR3 length: 16 amino acids. Germline V lookup: CDR1 SGHRS, CDR2 YFSETQ. Trimming took 2 bases from V and 1 from J, leaving 15 bases between them. The CDR3 loop reads CASSFRLQGPQETQYF. The CDR3 DNA is TGCGCCAGCAGCTTCCGCCTCCAGGGTCCCCAAGAGACCCAGTACTTC. Looking up the rest from reference TRBV5-1 and TRBJ2-5 gives the full variable domain: KAGVTQTPRYLIKTRGQQVTLSCSPISGHRSVSWYQQTPGQGLQFLFEYFSETQRNKGNFPGRFSGRQFSNSRSEMNVSTLELGDSALYLCASSFRLQGPQETQYFGPGTRLLVL.